The sequence of this T cell receptor beta chain was determined in a study of Graves' ophthalmopathy and Graves' hyperthyroidism. V was cut by 1 base and J by 6 bases, with 7 bases left in between. CDR1 and CDR2 from the germline V gene are SGDLS and YYNGEE. CDR3 length equals 12 residues. General study results and limits: For separating ophthalmopathy from stable hyperthyroidism, a 13-signature model gave 85% to 90% sensitivity and roughly 83% specificity.

Uncontrolled infections, pregnancy, lactation or other autoimmune diseases led to patient exclusion. In this sample, this clonotype turned up many times. Antigen: not known. Scientists amplified the TCR beta CDR3 regions from RNA transcripts. HTBI primers were employed in first-round RT-PCR, then a second-round multiplex PCR followed. TCRdb independently ran MiXCR on the multiplex PCR reads; one entry per CDR3 protein. Among roughly 610,000 distinct CDR3 sequences listed, approximately 21% were seen once. This sequence originates from a woman younger than 30 with stable Graves' hyperthyroidism. Some clones in this sample may be carry-over from other donors' samples. Sequenced sample: peripheral blood. The V gene is TRBV9, the J gene TRBJ1-2; D is undetermined. The CDR3 nucleotides read TGTGCCAGCAGCGTACCCGGTGATGGCTACACCTTC. Protein: CASSVPGDGYTF.